The rows below give T cell receptor beta chains drawn from one sample of a study of human T cells and chemical hapten exposure. TCRdb analysed the RACE reads with MiXCR anew, one entry per CDR3 protein. This table has fewer than 200,000 distinct CDR3 sequences, around 24% appearing once. The sample consisted of whole blood, taken in connection with sensitization to the hapten diphenylcyclopropenone (DPC). The receptors were sampled from a woman in her 50s with alopecia areata. Some clones in this sample may be carry-over from other donors' samples. The CDR3 runs from the conserved cysteine through the conserved F or W. A D gene is named only where the DNA matches it firmly. Clone size is not always given. Where it is, it says once, few, many or a class for expanded clones.

clone_size	v_call	j_call	d_call	cdr3_aa	cdr3_nt
few	TRBV29-1	TRBJ2-6	NA	CSAKPSGANVLTF	TGCAGCGCCAAGCCATCTGGGGCCAACGTCCTGACTTTC
NA	TRBV2	TRBJ1-4	TRBD1	CASSHRDREDEKLFF	TGTGCCAGCAGCCATAGGGACAGGGAGGATGAAAAACTGTTTTTT
NA	TRBV15	TRBJ1-5	TRBD1	CATSRDDRTGGDDQPQHF	TGTGCCACCAGCAGAGATGATCGGACAGGGGGGGATGATCAGCCCCAGCATTTT
once	TRBV12-3/TRBV12-4	TRBJ2-1	TRBD1	CASSPGGTIYHNEQFF	TGTGCCAGCAGCCCAGGGGGCACTATTTACCACAATGAGCAGTTCTTC
few	TRBV20-1	TRBJ1-4	NA	CSARGLTEKNEKLFF	TGCAGTGCTAGAGGATTAACAGAAAAAAATGAAAAACTGTTTTTT
NA	TRBV12-3/TRBV12-4	TRBJ1-1	NA	CASSSTLWTEAFF	TGTGCCAGCAGTTCAACTCTGTGGACTGAAGCTTTCTTT
NA	TRBV9	TRBJ1-5	NA	CASSLQVNQPQHF	TGTGCCAGCAGCTTACAGGTCAATCAGCCCCAGCATTTT
NA	TRBV7-8	TRBJ2-2	NA	CASSLFGRSAGELFF	TGTGCCAGCAGCTTATTTGGGAGATCGGCCGGGGAGCTGTTTTTT
few	TRBV6-1	TRBJ2-7	NA	CASTNSPKEQYF	TGTGCCAGCACCAATTCACCAAAGGAGCAGTACTTC
few	TRBV2	TRBJ1-1	NA	CASSEEGSGIEAFF	TGTGCCAGCAGTGAAGAAGGTTCAGGTATTGAAGCTTTCTTT
NA	TRBV10-3	TRBJ2-3	TRBD2	CAISVLAGANTDTQYF	TGTGCCATCAGTGTATTGGCGGGAGCCAACACAGATACGCAGTATTTT
few	TRBV28	TRBJ2-1	NA	CASSLLPGTGVGEQFF	TGTGCCAGCAGTCTGCTCCCTGGGACCGGGGTAGGTGAGCAGTTCTTC
NA	TRBV5-1	TRBJ1-2	NA	CASSLRAEANYGYTF	TGCGCCAGCAGCTTACGGGCAGAAGCTAACTATGGCTACACCTTC
NA	TRBV6-1	TRBJ2-3	NA	CASSAGQPSTDTQYF	TGTGCCAGCAGTGCCGGACAGCCTAGTACAGATACGCAGTATTTT
few	TRBV24-1	TRBJ2-6	NA	CATSELSKPGANVLTF	TGTGCCACCAGTGAGTTGAGTAAGCCTGGGGCCAACGTCCTGACTTTC
NA	TRBV7-8	TRBJ2-3	TRBD1	CASSTRDRGRDTQYF	TGTGCCAGCAGCACCCGGGACAGGGGGCGGGATACGCAGTATTTT
NA	TRBV10-1	TRBJ2-2	NA	CASSESRGAYSELFF	TGCGCCAGCAGTGAGTCGAGGGGCGCTTACTCGGAGCTGTTTTTT
few	TRBV2	TRBJ2-1	NA	CASSDPAGGGKTYNEQFF	TGTGCCAGCAGTGACCCAGCAGGGGGAGGTAAAACCTACAATGAGCAGTTCTTC
NA	TRBV12-3/TRBV12-4	TRBJ1-6	NA	CASSPPALWWDSYNSPLHF	TGTGCCAGCAGTCCTCCAGCGCTGTGGTGGGACTCCTATAATTCACCCCTCCACTTT
many	TRBV10-3	TRBJ1-5	NA	CAISETPGSQPQHF	TGTGCCATCAGTGAGACTCCAGGGAGTCAGCCCCAGCATTTT
NA	TRBV20-1	TRBJ2-7	NA	CSAQGTEGVYEQYF	TGCAGTGCCCAGGGGACGGAAGGGGTCTACGAGCAGTACTTC
few	TRBV20-1	TRBJ2-1	TRBD2	CSGGLAANNEQFF	TGCAGTGGCGGACTAGCGGCTAACAATGAGCAGTTCTTC
NA	TRBV12-3/TRBV12-4	TRBJ1-1	NA	CASSLMSNTEAFF	TGTGCCAGCAGTTTAATGAGTAACACTGAAGCTTTCTTT
few	TRBV29-1	TRBJ2-3	NA	CSGTGEGATDTQYF	TGCAGCGGGACGGGAGAAGGAGCCACAGATACGCAGTATTTT
NA	TRBV27	TRBJ2-7	NA	CASSLGQIYEQYF	TGTGCCAGCAGTTTAGGGCAGATTTACGAGCAGTACTTC
NA	TRBV20-1	TRBJ2-3	NA	CSATSGERTDTQYF	TGCAGTGCAACATCGGGAGAGCGCACAGATACGCAGTATTTT
few	TRBV18	TRBJ1-2	NA	CASSPTRGGHGYTF	TGTGCCAGCTCACCCACCCGTGGGGGGCACGGCTACACCTTC
NA	TRBV20-1	TRBJ1-2	TRBD1	CSARDRTGPTYGYTF	TGCAGTGCTAGAGATAGGACAGGTCCTACCTATGGCTACACCTTC
few	TRBV15	TRBJ1-1	NA	CATSRGPNTEAFF	TGTGCCACCAGTAGGGGACCGAACACTGAAGCTTTCTTT
NA	TRBV9	TRBJ2-5	TRBD2	CASSVASGRGKTQYF	TGTGCCAGCAGCGTAGCTAGCGGGAGGGGAAAGACCCAGTACTTC
few	TRBV20-1	TRBJ2-7	TRBD2	CSASLGGFSHYEQYF	TGCAGTGCTAGTTTGGGGGGGTTCTCTCACTACGAGCAGTACTTC
many	TRBV5-1	TRBJ2-1	NA	CASSLGGDYNEQFF	TGCGCCAGCAGCTTGGGAGGGGATTACAATGAGCAGTTCTTC
NA	TRBV9	TRBJ2-3	NA	CASSVGRLFHRTDTQYF	TGTGCCAGCAGCGTAGGTCGGCTCTTTCACCGCACAGATACGCAGTATTTT
few	TRBV9	TRBJ1-3	NA	CASSVDNYSGNTIYF	TGTGCCAGCAGCGTAGATAACTACTCTGGAAACACCATATATTTT
few	TRBV27	TRBJ2-5	TRBD1	CATRTGELETQYF	TGTGCCACCCGAACAGGGGAATTAGAGACCCAGTACTTC
few	TRBV20-1	TRBJ2-7	TRBD2	CSVSRAGGPLREQYF	TGCAGTGTTTCTAGAGCGGGAGGGCCACTTCGCGAGCAGTACTTC
few	TRBV12-3/TRBV12-4	TRBJ2-7	NA	CASSLLGAYEQYF	TGTGCCAGCAGTTTATTGGGGGCCTACGAGCAGTACTTC
few	TRBV5-1	TRBJ1-1	TRBD1	CASSPMTGAAEAFF	TGCGCCAGCAGCCCCATGACAGGGGCGGCAGAAGCTTTCTTT
many	TRBV7-2	TRBJ2-1	NA	CASSLAVYQEQFF	TGTGCCAGCAGCTTAGCCGTTTACCAGGAGCAGTTCTTC
NA	TRBV11-1	TRBJ2-1	NA	CASSPSGVSQFF	TGTGCCAGCAGCCCGTCCGGCGTAAGCCAGTTCTTC
NA	TRBV7-2	TRBJ2-5	NA	CASSIRGTYQETQYF	TGTGCCAGCAGCATCAGAGGGACTTATCAAGAGACCCAGTACTTC
many	TRBV6-1	TRBJ1-2	NA	CASSDAGAGYTF	TGTGCCAGCAGTGATGCTGGGGCTGGCTACACCTTC
few	TRBV10-3	TRBJ2-7	TRBD1	CAIRTGTGTYEQYF	TGTGCCATCCGAACCGGGACAGGGACCTACGAGCAGTACTTC
NA	TRBV20-1	TRBJ2-4	TRBD2	CSAPTYGLAGRKNIQYF	TGCAGTGCTCCCACCTACGGACTAGCGGGAAGGAAAAACATTCAGTACTTC
NA	TRBV12-3/TRBV12-4	TRBJ2-5	NA	CASSFSTTGSTETQYF	TGTGCCAGCAGTTTCAGTACTACAGGGTCAACGGAGACCCAGTACTTC
few	TRBV20-1	TRBJ2-7	NA	CSARDPVRSTYEQYF	TGCAGTGCTAGAGATCCGGTCAGATCAACCTACGAGCAGTACTTC
few	TRBV29-1	TRBJ1-4	NA	CSVAQNNEKLFF	TGCAGCGTTGCACAGAATAATGAAAAACTGTTTTTT
few	TRBV3-1	TRBJ1-5	NA	CASSRNRETQPQHF	TGTGCCAGCAGCCGAAACAGGGAAACTCAGCCCCAGCATTTT
NA	TRBV18	TRBJ1-3	NA	CASSSTGQSDTIYF	TGTGCCAGCTCATCCACAGGGCAGTCGGACACCATATATTTT
few	TRBV20-1	TRBJ1-2	NA	CSARDVRRDFYGYTF	TGCAGTGCTAGAGATGTCAGGAGGGACTTCTATGGCTACACCTTC
few	TRBV25-1	TRBJ2-1	NA	CASSSFGSGVEQFF	TGTGCCAGCAGTTCGTTCGGGAGTGGGGTTGAGCAGTTCTTC
many	TRBV10-3	TRBJ2-7	NA	CAIQASDEQYF	TGTGCCATTCAAGCTAGTGACGAGCAGTACTTC